This TCR beta chain was profiled in a study of human T cells and chemical hapten exposure (dated by TCRdb to about 2021). General notes on the study: For sensitization, 2% DPC in acetone was applied to a 2 cm by 2 cm area of upper inner arm skin. Weekly therapeutic DPC doses were additionally applied to the scalp of patients throughout the roughly 23-week study period. Patch tests used Finn chambers with 0.01% DPC on the upper back, scored after 6 days by International Contact Dermatitis Research Group standards. Alopecia areata with under or over 50% scalp involvement, alopecia totalis and alopecia universalis were represented in the patient cohort, which was mostly female. The libraries were sequenced as a pool, and the TCR yield per sample differed mostly because of small variations in library volumes within the pool. This study followed changes in the peripheral blood TCR repertoire in vivo during primary and secondary sensitization of alopecia patients to the hapten diphenylcyclopropenone (DPC). Blood samples were taken from patients before sensitization (week 0) and then at 2, 6 and about 24 weeks after DPC sensitization. Blood for TCR sequencing was provided by twenty-nine alopecia patients at one to four time points (pre-sensitization, 2, 6 and 24 weeks). Results and caveats for the whole study, not just this receptor: After repeated subsampling, the strength of the expansion versus patch-test correlation and the threshold at which it became significant changed. A positive correlation was found between the number of PT1 expanded TCRs and patch test score, with significance reached at thresholds 8, 16 and 32 but not 4. The number of TCRs above 1 in 1000 frequency did not change with DPC sensitization; there was no evidence of global repertoire structure alterations. Alopecia, a presumed autoimmune disease, was present in all patients, so the immune response of the patients might differ from that of healthy individuals. Compared with pre-sensitization or healthy control sets, expanded TCRs formed significantly more large CDR3 similarity clusters, which is consistent with antigen-driven responses.

CDR1 and CDR2, per the germline V gene, are SNHLY and FYNNEI. The CDR3 numbers 15 residues from cysteine through phenylalanine. CDR3 DNA only is kept here, 45 bases in frame from base 1. V loses 5 bases of germline sequence and J loses 8 bases, and the interval between the two ends is 18 bases. Library construction relied on RACE. For sequencing, a NextSeq 500 was employed. During library preparation, unique molecular identifiers were attached to individual cDNA molecules so that TCRs could be counted in a quantitative, reproducible way. Both TCR alpha and TCR beta chains were sequenced from each blood RNA sample. As for how the authors treated the data: A median of about 89,000 TCRs per sample was observed, with a range of 23,224 to 690,600. V, J and CDR3 annotation of the TCR reads was performed with the Decombinator software suite. To make PS versus PT1 abundance plots, every sample was subsampled to the same number of TCRs (28,000). Expanded TCRs were defined as absent before sensitization and observed at least eight times at the 2-week time point. The public reads were reprocessed in TCRdb via fastp at Q25 and MiXCR, keeping in-frame beta chains. Every distinct CDR3 protein forms one entry, paired with its most common genes and DNA. What appears here as the V and J calls and clone size reflects TCRdb's work, not the paper's. Within this sample are approximately 350,000 distinct CDR3 sequences, with about 6% of them counted one time only. The biggest ten clones account for roughly 5.4% of the sample.

The time point label, read with the paper, signifies: patch test 2, 6 weeks after DPC sensitization. Interpreted using the paper, the treatment or condition label stands for: therapeutic diphenylcyclopropenone sensitization with weekly scalp DPC. Blood at each patch-test visit was drawn before the patch test was applied. Eligible patients were aged 18 to 70, diagnosed with alopecia, deemed suitable for DPC therapy, and excluded if pregnant. Unfractionated whole blood was collected in Tempus Blood RNA tubes, and total RNA was extracted from that blood. About this clonotype itself: It lacks a known antigen. Base-call qualities are not available, and no considerably larger clone is one nucleotide away.

The material sequenced was whole blood, taken in connection with sensitization to the hapten diphenylcyclopropenone (DPC). This TCR came from a woman aged 18 to 35 with alopecia areata. Some clones in this sample may be carry-over from other donors' samples. The receptor chain draws on TRBV2 and TRBJ1-4; the D region possibly corresponds to TRBD1 (5 bases align). The CDR3 here reads CASSSRDSRGEKLFF. The nucleotides are TGTGCCAGCAGTTCGCGGGACTCCCGAGGAGAAAAACTGTTTTTT.